The following is a TCR beta chain sequence with its context. TCRdb keeps only in-frame clones here, not all; method: immunoSEQ multiplex PCR. The sample consists of roughly 26,000 clones, 87% of them appearing once. This sample was taken from a study of blood T cell repertoires in COVID-19. CDR3 length: 15 amino acids. Trimming took off 1 base at V and 7 bases at J, with 11 bases between the two ends. From germline, CDR1 is LNHDA and CDR2 SQIVND (reference sequence). V and J are TRBV19 and TRBJ1-6; D possibly corresponds to TRBD1 (5 bases). Sequencing was carried out using peripheral blood. The sequence was obtained from a human donor with active COVID-19. The donor label of this sample is uncertain. CDR3 protein: CASSIAQGMNSPLHF. As DNA, the CDR3 is TGTGCCAGTAGTATAGCCCAGGGAATGAATTCACCCCTCCACTTT.